The 18 T cell receptor beta chains given below trace back to one sample, sequenced in a study of blood T cell repertoires in COVID-19 (dated by TCRdb to the early 2020s). The library was prepared using the immunoSEQ multiplex PCR assay. TCRdb retrieved this table from immuneACCESS and kept in-frame rearrangements only. Not all clones are present; in checked studies, unresolved V genes account for under half, and no reason is known for the remainder. Recorded for this sample are a few hundred thousand clones; 85% of them occurred a single time. The ten largest make up 2.5% of the sample. The sample was PBMCs or T cells enriched from blood (not recorded which). These receptor sequences come from a woman between 50 and 59 years old who had recovered from COVID-19.

The chain combines TRBV11-2 with TRBJ1-1; TRBD1 matches 9 bases. The CDR3 is 14 residues long. J was trimmed by 5 bases and V by 5 bases; bases with no gene match: 6. Germline lookup yields CDR1 SGHAT and CDR2 FQNNGV. The CDR3 here is CASSKGTGRTEAFF. The DNA for the CDR3 is TGTGCCAGCAGCAAAGGGACAGGGAGGACTGAAGCTTTCTTT.

J is TRBJ1-2 and V is TRBV20-1; the D gene is possibly TRBD1 (5 bases). CDR1 is DFQATT, CDR2 SNEGSKA, per germline (reference sequence). The CDR3 runs to 11 residues. V was cut by 8 bases and J by 2 bases, with 9 bases left in between. DNA of the CDR3: TGCAGTCATCAGGGAAACTATGGCTACACCTTC. As protein: CSHQGNYGYTF.

This clone was found many times. The chain employs TRBV6-6 and TRBJ1-4, with a possible D match to TRBD1 (5 bases). The CDR3 consists of 14 residues. Germline assignment: CDR1 MNHNY and CDR2 SVGAGI (reference sequence). Trimming removed 5 bases at V and 2 bases at J, with 9 bases between. This CDR3 reads CASSLGLTNEKLFF. CDR3 DNA: TGTGCCAGCAGTCTGGGACTGACTAATGAAAAACTGTTTTTT.

V and J are TRBV5-8 and TRBJ1-1; 8 nucleotides line up with TRBD1. V dropped 3 bases and J dropped 5; count of bases not matched to a gene: 6. The germline V gene has CDR1 SGHTS and CDR2 YDEGEE. CDR3 size: 14 residues. This chain's CDR3 is CASSSVDRGTEAFF. The CDR3 DNA reads as TGTGCCAGCAGCTCAGTCGACAGGGGTACTGAAGCTTTCTTT. The whole variable domain, remainder taken from reference TRBV5-8 and TRBJ1-1, is EAGVTQSPTHLIKTRGQQATLRCSPISGHTSVYWYQQALGLGLQFLLWYDEGEERNRGNFPPRFSGRQFPNYSSELNVNALELEDSALYLCASSSVDRGTEAFFGQGTRLTVV.

This clone was seen more than once but under ten times. This chain links TRBV3-1 (or the pseudogene TRBV3-2) with TRBJ2-7; perhaps TRBD1 as D (6 bases). The length of the CDR3 is 12 residues. Trimming pared 7 bases from V and 2 bases from J, leaving 9 bases between. CDR1 and CDR2 from the germline V gene are LGHDT and YNNKEL (reference sequence). The CDR3 sequence is CASTGTTYEQYF. CDR3 nucleotides: TGTGCCAGCACGGGGACAACCTACGAGCAGTACTTC.

V is TRBV11-2 and J is TRBJ2-3; 13 positions match TRBD2. J lost 3 bases, V lost 4 bases, and 4 bases had no gene match. The CDR3 has 16 residues. The germline gives CDR1 SGHAT, CDR2 FQNNGV. CDR3 bases: TGTGCCAGCAGCTCCACTAGCGGGAGGGTGACAGATACGCAGTATTTT. Translating it yields CASSSTSGRVTDTQYF.

In this sample, this clone turned up a few times. The gene calls are TRBV24-1 and TRBJ2-3, with 9 nucleotides matching TRBD1. CDR1 KGHDR and CDR2 SFDVKD come from the germline V gene. This CDR3 has 13 residues. Trimming at V came to 11 bases and at J to 3 bases, leaving 5 bases not matched to a gene. CDR3 DNA: TGTGCCATAGGACAGGGGTTGACAGATACGCAGTATTTT. Protein sequence: CAIGQGLTDTQYF.

The rearrangement links TRBV18 to TRBJ1-6; no clear D. Germline CDR1 is KGHSH and CDR2 is LQKENI. Trimming took 2 bases from V and 9 from J, leaving 11 bases between them. The CDR3 is 14 residues long. The CDR3 protein is CASSPGREASPLHF. CDR3 bases: TGTGCCAGCTCACCAGGAAGGGAGGCTTCACCCCTCCACTTT.

V gene TRBV6-5 combines with J gene TRBJ2-7, with 7 nucleotides matching TRBD1. Germline lookup yields CDR1 MNHEY and CDR2 SVGAGI. CDR3 length: 14 residues. The V gene end was trimmed by 6 bases and the J gene end by 2 bases; junction bases not matched to a gene: 7. The CDR3: CASRGQSYTYEQYF. CDR3 nucleotide sequence: TGTGCCAGCAGGGGACAGTCGTATACCTACGAGCAGTACTTC.

This chain links TRBV15 with TRBJ2-5; 12 nucleotides align to TRBD2. V shed 10 bases, J shed 2 bases, and the junction held 8 bases outside the gene matches. The germline gives CDR1 LNHNV, CDR2 YYDKDF (reference sequence). The CDR3 is 15 amino acids. The CDR3 reads CAISSGGAWQETQYF. The CDR3 DNA reads TGTGCCATTTCTAGCGGGGGGGCCTGGCAAGAGACCCAGTACTTC.

The chain joins TRBV9 to TRBJ2-2; tentatively, D is TRBD1 (5 bases). Trimming took off 4 bases at V and 7 bases at J, with 14 bases between the two ends. This CDR3 has 14 amino acids. CDR1 is SGDLS, CDR2 YYNGEE, per germline. The CDR3 reads CASSPGRGYGELFF. CDR3 nucleotide sequence: TGTGCCAGCAGCCCAGGAAGGGGTTACGGGGAGCTGTTTTTT.

This clone appeared once. In nucleotides, the CDR3 is TGTGCCAGCAGTCCGACGACAGGTTCCTACGAGCAGTACTTC. Protein sequence: CASSPTTGSYEQYF. The genes are TRBV27 and TRBJ2-7, with D possibly TRBD1 on 6 matching bases. There are 14 residues in the CDR3. Germline CDR1 MNHEY, CDR2 SMNVEV (reference sequence). V lost 5 bases and J 1 base, leaving 12 bases between the germline ends.

This clone came up once. The rearrangement uses TRBV15 and TRBJ2-2, with a tentative D call TRBD2 (6 bases). V shed 0 bases and J shed 2 bases, with 10 bases lying between them. Germline V CDR1 and CDR2: LNHNV, YYDKDF (reference sequence). This CDR3 is built from 16 residues. This CDR3 reads CATSRELAGNTGELFF. The CDR3 coding sequence is TGTGCCACCAGCAGAGAACTGGCGGGAAACACCGGGGAGCTGTTTTTT.

The rearrangement links TRBV11-2 to TRBJ2-7, with D uncertain. Germline loops: CDR1 SGHAT, CDR2 FQNNGV. V lost 5 bases, J lost 4 bases, and 9 bases lay in between. The CDR3 runs 12 residues. The CDR3 nucleotides are TGTGCCAGCAGCCCCGTCCGTTACGAGCAGTACTTC. This translates into CASSPVRYEQYF. Filled out from reference TRBV11-2 and TRBJ2-7, the complete variable domain reads EAGVAQSPRYKIIEKRQSVAFWCNPISGHATLYWYQQILGQGPKLLIQFQNNGVVDDSQLPKDRFSAERLKGVDSTLKIQPAKLEDSAVYLCASSPVRYEQYFGPGTRLTVT.

The V and J genes are TRBV6-5 and TRBJ1-1; D is perhaps TRBD1 (6 bases). Trimming cost V 6 bases and J 1 base, with 9 bases left between them. The CDR3 is made up of 13 amino acids. CDR1 and CDR2 from the germline V gene are MNHEY and SVGAGI. In nucleotides, the CDR3 is TGTGCCAGCAGGCAGGGGCGGAACACTGAAGCTTTCTTT. Its protein product is CASRQGRNTEAFF.

The chain joins TRBV7-2 to TRBJ2-1; 8 nucleotides align to TRBD1. The CDR3 is 16 residues long. CDR1 and CDR2 (germline): SGHTA, FQGNSA. The V gene end was trimmed by 4 bases and the J gene end by 8 bases; junction bases not matched to a gene: 13. CDR3 loop: CASSSRGQGGRDEQFF. The DNA for the CDR3 is TGTGCCAGCAGCTCGCGAGGACAGGGAGGTAGGGATGAGCAGTTCTTC. The variable domain in full, with the rest retrieved from reference TRBV7-2 and TRBJ2-1, is GAGVSQSPSNKVTEKGKDVELRCDPISGHTALYWYRQSLGQGLEFLIYFQGNSAPDKSGLPSDRFSAERTGGSVSTLTIQRTQQEDSAVYLCASSSRGQGGRDEQFFGPGTRLTVL.

The chain is built from TRBV25-1 and TRBJ1-2; no clear D. This CDR3 has 16 residues. Germline CDR1 reads MGHDK; CDR2 reads SYGVNS. V was pared by 4 bases and J by 5 bases, with 20 bases between. The CDR3 nucleotides are TGTGCCAGCAGTGCGTCGCTTGGTGGCAGGACTTATGGCTACACCTTC. Translating it yields CASSASLGGRTYGYTF.

The rearrangement links TRBV5-6 to TRBJ1-4, with 10 bases matching TRBD1. The CDR3 runs 15 residues. V gave up 4 bases and J gave up 8 bases; unmatched junction bases: 8. CDR1 and CDR2 from the germline V gene are SGHDT and YYEEEE. The DNA for the CDR3 is TGTGCCAGCAGCCTGTTGACAGGGGGCTACGAAAAACTGTTTTTT. It is translated as CASSLLTGGYEKLFF.